The sequence of this T cell receptor (beta chain) was determined in a study of shared clonotypes between healthy human individuals. Every donor, a Caucasian adult, lived in Nashville, Tennessee. The germline V gene has CDR1 SGHRS and CDR2 YFSETQ. The germline V and J ends were trimmed by 0 bases and 5 bases, with 12 bases remaining between them. The CDR3 totals 14 residues. Sequencing was at deep level. Here immunoSEQ multiplex PCR was the method, and the copy in TCRdb shows in-frame clones only, minus some. Found here are some 500,000 clones, 96% of them singletons; the top ten hold roughly 0.06%. The chain has TRBV5-1 and TRBJ2-7, with D uncertain. The receptor was isolated from a woman in her twenties or thirties in good health. Sequencing was performed on naive CD4+ T cells sorted from blood. Specified subset: CD45RA+ positively selected. CDR3 bases: TGCGCCAGCAGCTTGGAACCTGGTATAAACGAGCAGTACTTC. Translating gives CASSLEPGINEQYF.